One sample yielded the 25 T cell receptor beta chains listed below, sequenced in a study of T-cell memory formation after mild COVID-19. TCRdb reprocessed the 5' RACE reads via MiXCR and lists one record per CDR3 protein. The table shows about 210,000 distinct CDR3 sequences, with under 12% occurring only once. The sample comprised PBMCs or a T cell subset sorted from them (not recorded which). Receptors were obtained from a man aged 18 to 30 who had mild COVID-19 (a few samples of this study predate the infection). Cell type and time point are not known.

This rearrangement joins TRBV18 to TRBJ2-5; D possibly corresponds to TRBD1 (5 bases). CDR1 is KGHSH, CDR2 LQKENI, per germline. The CDR3 sequence is 14 residues long. V lost 5 bases, J lost 2 bases, and 12 bases lay in between. CDR3 loop: CASSARQTQETQYF. The CDR3 region has the DNA TGTGCCAGCTCAGCTCGACAGACACAAGAGACCCAGTACTTC.

The J gene is TRBJ2-7, the V gene TRBV7-9; TRBD2 might be the D (6 bases). The CDR3 totals 15 residues. V lost 1 base to trimming and J lost 6 bases, with 16 bases between them. CDR1 is SEHNR, CDR2 FQNEAQ, per germline (reference sequence). DNA of the CDR3: TGTGCCAGCAGCTTAGTCGGGGTGCAGGGAGGCGAGCAGTACGTC. It translates to CASSLVGVQGGEQYV.

The chain uses TRBV7-2 and TRBJ1-2, with D perhaps matching TRBD1 (6 bases). The CDR3 has 13 amino acids. V was trimmed by 5 bases and J by 8 bases, leaving 15 bases between them. Germline CDR1 and CDR2: SGHTA and FQGNSA. In DNA, the CDR3 is TGTGCCAGCAGCCCCTACAGGGAAACGGGCTACACCTTC. As protein: CASSPYRETGYTF.

This clonotype has only a few counts. Here the CDR3 DNA reads TGTGCCAGCAGCTTCGCGAGAAAGGGGGAGCAGTACGTC. It specifies CASSFARKGEQYV. J is TRBJ2-7 and V is TRBV7-2; TRBD1 is a possible D gene (5 bases). The CDR3 is 13 amino acids. CDR1 is SGHTA and CDR2 is FQGNSA in the germline V gene. The V gene lost 3 bases and the J gene lost 7 bases, with 13 bases spanning the gap.

Concerning this clonotype itself: One end of the junction varies from germline; a read error may be responsible. J is TRBJ2-3 and V is TRBV4-1, with D tentatively TRBD1 or TRBD2 (5 bases each). CDR1 is MGHRA, CDR2 YSYEKL, per germline. The CDR3 spans 17 residues. The CDR3: CDSSQEGIRLSTDTQYF. As DNA, the CDR3 is TGCGACAGCAGCCAAGAGGGGATACGACTTAGCACAGATACGCAGTATTTT.

This clonotype was counted between two and nine times. CDR3 bases: TGTGCCAGCAGTTTATTGGGTGCTAGCACTGAAGCTTTCTTT. It yields the protein CASSLLGASTEAFF. This chain links TRBV12-3 or TRBV12-4 with TRBJ1-1; D ambiguous. This CDR3 is 14 amino acids long. With 2 bases removed from V and 4 bases from J, the gap between germline ends came to 11 bases.

This clonotype was seen only a few times. The rearrangement links TRBV4-2 to TRBJ2-3; 15 nucleotides line up with TRBD2. Unmatched junction bases numbered 1, after V lost 1 base and J lost 2 bases. The CDR3 length is 17 residues. Germline V lookup: CDR1 LGHNA, CDR2 YNFKEQ. This chain's CDR3 is CASSQGTSGGATDTQYF. Written as DNA, the CDR3 is TGTGCCAGCAGCCAAGGGACTAGCGGGGGGGCCACAGATACGCAGTATTTT.

This clonotype showed up just a few times. This chain links TRBV3-1 with TRBJ2-3; D is perhaps TRBD2 (6 bases). This CDR3 is built from 14 residues. The germline V gene has CDR1 LGHDT and CDR2 YNNKEL (reference sequence). Between the trimmed V and J ends, which lost 4 bases and 3 bases, there was a span of 11 bases. The CDR3 bases are TGTGCCAGCAGCCGACTAGGTGGTACAGATACGCAGTATTTT. It yields the protein CASSRLGGTDTQYF.

This clonotype was found a few times. This sequence joins TRBV4-1 and TRBJ2-1; a weak D match, TRBD2 (6 bases). CDR1 and CDR2 (germline): MGHRA, YSYEKL. CDR3 length: 15 residues. The germline V and J ends were trimmed by 0 bases and 6 bases, with 12 bases remaining between them. The CDR3 sequence: CASSQDPSLANEQFF. As DNA, the CDR3 is TGCGCCAGCAGCCAAGATCCCTCACTAGCCAATGAGCAGTTCTTC.

CDR3 amino acids: CASSFPLAKNIQYF. Here the CDR3 DNA reads TGTGCCAGCAGCTTTCCTCTAGCCAAAAACATTCAGTACTTC. The rearrangement links TRBV7-9 to TRBJ2-4, with D uncertain. Trimming removed 3 bases from V and 0 bases from J, with 6 bases in between. Germline CDR1 and CDR2: SEHNR and FQNEAQ (reference sequence). There are 14 residues in the CDR3.

This clonotype was counted only a few times. The CDR3 DNA reads as TGTGCCAGCAATAGCGGGGGGCCATATGAGCAGTTCTTC. As protein: CASNSGGPYEQFF. The chain combines TRBV12-3 or TRBV12-4 with TRBJ2-1; 10 bases are a match to TRBD2. V dropped 7 bases and J dropped 8; count of bases not matched to a gene: 5. This CDR3 comprises 13 residues.

The J gene is TRBJ2-7, the V gene TRBV7-2; possibly TRBD2 for D (5 bases). The CDR3 loop spans 13 amino acids. The V end lost 2 bases, the J end lost 3 bases, and 8 bases lay between the germline ends. Germline lookup yields CDR1 SGHTA and CDR2 FQGNSA. The CDR3 region is CASSLTRGYEQYF. The CDR3 DNA reads TGTGCCAGCAGCTTAACCCGGGGCTACGAGCAGTACTTC.

V usage is TRBV2 and J usage is TRBJ2-3; maybe TRBD2 (6 bases). The CDR3 sequence is 13 residues long. The V and J ends lost 3 bases and 7 bases respectively, with 11 bases between them. The germline V gene encodes CDR1 SNHLY and CDR2 FYNNEI. CDR3 amino acids: CASSESAGNTQYF. The CDR3 DNA is TGTGCCAGCAGTGAGTCCGCGGGGAATACGCAGTATTTT.

The gene calls are TRBV28 and TRBJ2-3; D may match TRBD1 or TRBD2 (5 bases each). With 8 bases removed from V and 8 bases from J, the gap between germline ends came to 20 bases. The CDR3 totals 14 residues. Germline V lookup: CDR1 MDHEN, CDR2 SYDVKM. The CDR3 DNA reads TGTGCCAGCTACGATCGGACCGGGACGGGTACGCAGTATTTT. This translates into CASYDRTGTGTQYF.

This clonotype was seen many times. The chain couples TRBV27 to TRBJ2-3; D gene ambiguous. Germline V gene lookup returns CDR1 MNHEY and CDR2 SMNVEV (reference sequence). V was shortened by 6 bases and J by 8 bases, with 18 bases between the two germline ends. The CDR3 contains 14 residues. Written as DNA, the CDR3 is TGTGCCAGCAGAATAAACCCCTTGGCGTCTACGCAGTATTTT. Protein product: CASRINPLASTQYF.

The chain recombines TRBV5-6 with TRBJ1-6, with 8 bases lining up with TRBD1. Trimming at V came to 4 bases and at J to 6 bases, leaving 6 bases not matched to a gene. The length of the CDR3 is 15 residues. CDR1 is SGHDT and CDR2 is YYEEEE in the germline V gene. CDR3 amino acids: CASSETGVGNSPLHF. The CDR3, as DNA: TGTGCCAGCAGCGAGACAGGGGTGGGTAATTCACCCCTCCACTTT. The whole variable domain, remainder taken from reference TRBV5-6 and TRBJ1-6, is DAGVTQSPTHLIKTRGQQVTLRCSPKSGHDTVSWYQQALGQGPQFIFQYYEEEERQRGNFPDRFSGHQFPNYSSELNVNALLLGDSALYLCASSETGVGNSPLHFGNGTRLTVT.

The table lists this clonotype with a few counts. V usage is TRBV24-1 and J usage is TRBJ2-1; D may be TRBD2 (6 bases). The CDR3 contains 13 residues. V lost 5 bases and J lost 6, with 10 bases in between. Germline V CDR1 and CDR2: KGHDR, SFDVKD. Here the CDR3 reads CATSGEVFNEQFF. In nucleotides, the CDR3 is TGTGCCACCAGTGGGGAGGTCTTCAATGAGCAGTTCTTC.

In its sample, this clonotype was seen many times. The genes are TRBV18 and TRBJ2-1; D gene uncertain. V gave up 3 bases and J gave up 7 bases, with 10 bases separating them. Germline-derived CDR1 and CDR2 are KGHSH and LQKENI. CDR3 length equals 13 residues. The CDR3, as DNA: TGTGCCAGCTCACCTAGGACGGAAAATGAGCAGTTCTTC. It translates to CASSPRTENEQFF.

The sample holds many counts of this clonotype. The rearrangement joins TRBV12-3 or TRBV12-4 to TRBJ2-3; D is tentatively TRBD1 or TRBD2 (5 bases each). The CDR3 runs to 13 residues. The germline V and J ends were trimmed by 10 bases and 4 bases, with 15 bases remaining between them. CDR3 in DNA: TGTGCCATCCACGGGGCGGTGGCAGATACGCAGTATTTT. This sequence encodes CAIHGAVADTQYF.

The CDR3 DNA sequence: TGCGCCAGCAGCCAATGGGACACCGGGGAGCTGTTTTTT. Its protein product is CASSQWDTGELFF. V and J are TRBV4-3 and TRBJ2-2, with no clear D. Germline V lookup: CDR1 LGHNA, CDR2 YSLEER. CDR3 length equals 13 residues. Trimming stripped 2 bases from V and 3 bases from J, with 4 bases between.

This clonotype showed up just a few times. V usage is TRBV6-5 and J usage is TRBJ2-7; possible D gene TRBD2, 5 bases. Trimming shortened V by 0 bases and J by 4 bases, and 10 bases separated the two germline ends. From germline, CDR1 is MNHEY and CDR2 SVGAGI. This CDR3 contains 14 residues. Here the CDR3 DNA reads TGTGCCAGCAGTTACTCAGCCGGGGTTTACGAGCAGTACTTC. Translation gives CASSYSAGVYEQYF.

This clonotype was seen a handful of times. This chain uses TRBV11-2 with TRBJ2-3; 16 bases map to TRBD2. This CDR3 has 17 residues. Trimming at V came to 4 bases and at J to 7 bases, leaving 8 bases not matched to a gene. Germline values: CDR1 SGHAT, CDR2 FQNNGV. The CDR3 DNA sequence: TGTGCCAGCAGCTCTTGGGGACTAGCGGGGGGGATAAATACGCAGTATTTT. It specifies CASSSWGLAGGINTQYF.

The J gene is TRBJ1-6, the V gene TRBV2; D is uncertain. Germline lookup yields CDR1 SNHLY and CDR2 FYNNEI. This CDR3 has 13 amino acids. Trimming stripped 7 bases from V and 4 bases from J, with 8 bases between. CDR3 in DNA: TGTGCCAGCACCTTGGAATATAATTCACCCCTCCACTTT. Its protein is CASTLEYNSPLHF.

This clonotype showed up just a few times. The chain carries TRBV11-2 and TRBJ1-2, with D uncertain. Trimming took off 5 bases at V and 8 bases at J, with 15 bases between the two ends. This CDR3 has 13 residues. Germline V CDR1 and CDR2: SGHAT, FQNNGV. The CDR3 protein is CASSGRRGSGYTF. The CDR3, as DNA: TGTGCCAGCAGCGGGCGACGCGGGTCGGGCTACACCTTC.

This clonotype was recorded a few times. The chain carries TRBV9 and TRBJ2-3; the D is unclear. CDR1 and CDR2 (germline): SGDLS, YYNGEE. The CDR3 is 13 residues long. V lost 0 bases and J 1 base, leaving 3 bases between the germline ends. Written as DNA, the CDR3 is TGTGCCAGCAGCGTAGGGGGCACAGATACGCAGTATTTT. Its translation: CASSVGGTDTQYF.